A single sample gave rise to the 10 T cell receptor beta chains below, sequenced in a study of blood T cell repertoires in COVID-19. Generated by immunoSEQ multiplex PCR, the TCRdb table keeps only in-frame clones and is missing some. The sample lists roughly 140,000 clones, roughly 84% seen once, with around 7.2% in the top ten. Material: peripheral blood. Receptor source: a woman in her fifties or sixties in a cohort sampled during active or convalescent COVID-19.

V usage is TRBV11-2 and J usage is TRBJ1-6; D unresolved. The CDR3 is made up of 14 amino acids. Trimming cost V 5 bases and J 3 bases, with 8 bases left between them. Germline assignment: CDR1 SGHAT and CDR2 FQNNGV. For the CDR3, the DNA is TGTGCCAGCAGCCCAGGCCTCTATAATTCACCCCTCCACTTT. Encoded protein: CASSPGLYNSPLHF.

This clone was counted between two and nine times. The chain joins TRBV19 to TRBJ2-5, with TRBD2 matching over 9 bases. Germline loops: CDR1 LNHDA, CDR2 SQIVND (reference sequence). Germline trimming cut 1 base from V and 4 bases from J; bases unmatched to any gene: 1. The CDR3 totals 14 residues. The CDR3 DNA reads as TGTGCCAGTAGTATAGTTAGCGGGGGAGAGACCCAGTACTTC. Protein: CASSIVSGGETQYF.

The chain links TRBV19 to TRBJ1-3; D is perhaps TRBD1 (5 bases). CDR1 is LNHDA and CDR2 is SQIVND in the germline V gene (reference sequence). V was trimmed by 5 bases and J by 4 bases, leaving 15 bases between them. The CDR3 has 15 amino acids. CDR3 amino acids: CASSPPGRGGNTIYF. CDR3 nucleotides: TGTGCCAGTAGTCCCCCGGGGAGGGGAGGAAACACCATATATTTT.

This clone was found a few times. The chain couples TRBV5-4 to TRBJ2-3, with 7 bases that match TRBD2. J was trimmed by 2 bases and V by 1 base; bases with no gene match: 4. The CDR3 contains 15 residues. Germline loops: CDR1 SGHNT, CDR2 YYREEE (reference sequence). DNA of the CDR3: TGTGCCAGCAGCTTGTCTACTAGCGACACAGATACGCAGTATTTT. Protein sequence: CASSLSTSDTDTQYF.

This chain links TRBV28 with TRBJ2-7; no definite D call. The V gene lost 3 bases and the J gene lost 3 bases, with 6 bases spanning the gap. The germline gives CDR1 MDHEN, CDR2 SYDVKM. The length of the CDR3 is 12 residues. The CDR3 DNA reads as TGTGCCAGCAGTTTGTACAGCTACGAGCAGTACTTC. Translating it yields CASSLYSYEQYF.

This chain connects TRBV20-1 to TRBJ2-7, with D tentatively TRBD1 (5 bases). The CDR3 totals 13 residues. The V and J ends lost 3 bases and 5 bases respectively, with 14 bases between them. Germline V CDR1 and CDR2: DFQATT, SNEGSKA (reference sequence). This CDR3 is CSASGAGFNEQYF. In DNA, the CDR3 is TGCAGTGCTAGTGGGGCAGGGTTTAACGAGCAGTACTTC.

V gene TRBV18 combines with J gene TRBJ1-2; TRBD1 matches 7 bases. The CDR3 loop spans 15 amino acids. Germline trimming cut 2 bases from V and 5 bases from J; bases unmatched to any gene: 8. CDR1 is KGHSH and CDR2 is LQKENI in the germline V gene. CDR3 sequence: CASSPSNRGGYGYTF. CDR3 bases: TGTGCCAGCTCACCAAGCAACAGGGGTGGGTATGGCTACACCTTC.

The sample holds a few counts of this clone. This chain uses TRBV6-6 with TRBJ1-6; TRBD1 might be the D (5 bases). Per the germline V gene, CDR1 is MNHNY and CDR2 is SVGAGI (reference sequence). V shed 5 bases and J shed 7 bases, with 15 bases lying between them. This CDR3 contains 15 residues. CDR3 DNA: TGTGCCAGCAGTACAACGGGACTTGAAAATTCACCCCTCCACTTT. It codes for CASSTTGLENSPLHF.

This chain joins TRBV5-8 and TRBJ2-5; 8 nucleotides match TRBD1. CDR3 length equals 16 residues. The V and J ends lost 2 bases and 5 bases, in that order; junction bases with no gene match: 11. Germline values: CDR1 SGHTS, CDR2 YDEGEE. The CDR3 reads CASSFQGAGTWETQYF. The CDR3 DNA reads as TGTGCCAGCAGCTTCCAGGGGGCCGGGACATGGGAGACCCAGTACTTC.

Here the CDR3 DNA reads TGCGCCAGCAGCTTTCAGGGGGCGAAGGGAAACACCATATATTTT. Its translation: CASSFQGAKGNTIYF. The chain has TRBV5-1 and TRBJ1-3, with TRBD1 matching 8 bases. Trimming took 2 bases from V and 4 from J; bases not matched to a gene: 5. CDR1 SGHRS and CDR2 YFSETQ come from the germline V gene. This CDR3 comprises 15 residues.